Each of the 6 T cell receptor beta chains below was sequenced from the same sample in a study of monozygotic twins with inflammatory bowel disease. TCRdb re-called the 5' RACE reads and gives one entry per CDR3 protein, without DNA. Its table lists around 97,000 distinct CDR3 sequences. The sequenced sample consisted of blood. The source is a human donor with ulcerative colitis or Crohn's disease, or a healthy co-twin of an affected twin (not recorded which).

The chain joins TRBV7-2 to TRBJ1-6. The CDR3 runs to 12 residues. Germline V CDR1 and CDR2: SGHTA, FQGNSA. CDR3 sequence reads: CASSPAFPPLHF.

The chain combines TRBV18 with TRBJ2-2; TCRdb selects TRBD1, and the lack of DNA leaves this call unchecked. This CDR3 has 14 amino acids. Germline CDR1 is KGHSH and CDR2 is LQKENI. CDR3 sequence reads: CASSGGSNTGELFF.

This chain's CDR3 is CASSPMGGGYNEQFF. V and J are TRBV11-3 and TRBJ2-1; as DNA is missing, the TRBD1 call by TCRdb cannot be tested. This CDR3 region has 15 residues. Germline V gene sequence: CDR1 SGHNT, CDR2 YENEEA.

The rearrangement uses TRBV5-1 and TRBJ2-7; TCRdb's D call, TRBD1, is unchecked because there is no DNA. Germline values: CDR1 SGHRS, CDR2 YFSETQ. This CDR3 has 14 amino acids. The CDR3 loop is CASSPGAGSYEQYF.

The V call is TRBV7-9, the J call TRBJ2-7; the D call from TCRdb, TRBD1, cannot be confirmed without DNA. Germline assignment: CDR1 SEHNR and CDR2 FQNEAQ (reference sequence). The CDR3 has 13 residues. The CDR3 reads CASGGQGALEQYF.

The rearrangement joins TRBV5-1 to TRBJ2-1; TCRdb lists TRBD1, though no DNA is available to test this call. The germline V gene has CDR1 SGHRS and CDR2 YFSETQ. CDR3 size: 15 residues. CDR3 in amino acids: CASRIDPGNYNEQFF.